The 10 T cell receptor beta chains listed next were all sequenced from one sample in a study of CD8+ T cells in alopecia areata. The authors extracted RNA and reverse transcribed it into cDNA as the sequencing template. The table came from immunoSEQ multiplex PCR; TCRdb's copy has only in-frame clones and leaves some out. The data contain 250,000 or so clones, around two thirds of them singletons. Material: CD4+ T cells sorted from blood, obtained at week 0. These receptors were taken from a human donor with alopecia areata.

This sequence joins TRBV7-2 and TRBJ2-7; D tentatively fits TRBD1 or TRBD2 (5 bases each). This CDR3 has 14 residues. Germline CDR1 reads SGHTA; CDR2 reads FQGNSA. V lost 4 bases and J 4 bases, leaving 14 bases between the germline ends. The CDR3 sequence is CASSSGPEKYEQYF. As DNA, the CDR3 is TGTGCCAGCAGCTCGGGACCGGAGAAGTACGAGCAGTACTTC. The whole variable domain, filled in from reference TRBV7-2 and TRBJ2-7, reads GAGVSQSPSNKVTEKGKDVELRCDPISGHTALYWYRQSLGQGLEFLIYFQGNSAPDKSGLPSDRFSAERTGGSVSTLTIQRTQQEDSAVYLCASSSGPEKYEQYFGPGTRLTVT.

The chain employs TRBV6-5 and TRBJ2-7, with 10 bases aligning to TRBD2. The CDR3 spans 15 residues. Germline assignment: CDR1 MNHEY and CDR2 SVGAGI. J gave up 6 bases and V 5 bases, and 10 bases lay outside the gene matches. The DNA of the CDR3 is TGTGCCAGCAGTCCCCATAGCGGGGGGTCGTTCGAGCAGTACTTC. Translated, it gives CASSPHSGGSFEQYF.

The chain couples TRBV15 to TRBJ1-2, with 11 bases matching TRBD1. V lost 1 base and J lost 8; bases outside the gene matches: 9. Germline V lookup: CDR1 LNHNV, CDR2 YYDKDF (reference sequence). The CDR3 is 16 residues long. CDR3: CATSRAAGQGARGYTF. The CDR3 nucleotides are TGTGCCACCAGCAGAGCGGCCGGACAGGGGGCTAGAGGCTACACCTTC.

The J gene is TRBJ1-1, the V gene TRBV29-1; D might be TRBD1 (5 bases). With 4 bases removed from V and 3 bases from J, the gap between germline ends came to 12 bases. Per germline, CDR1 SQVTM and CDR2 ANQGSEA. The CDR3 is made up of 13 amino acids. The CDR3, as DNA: TGCAGCGTTGTTCAGGGTGTGGACACTGAAGCTTTCTTT. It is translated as CSVVQGVDTEAFF.

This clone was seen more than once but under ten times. CDR3 DNA: TGTGCCATCAGTATAGGGGCAGATAATTCACCCCTCCACTTT. This gives the protein CAISIGADNSPLHF. This sequence joins TRBV10-3 and TRBJ1-6; possible D gene TRBD1, 5 bases. Trimming removed 5 bases from V and 5 bases from J, with 10 bases in between. The CDR3 has 14 amino acids. Germline assignment: CDR1 ENHRY and CDR2 SYGVKD.

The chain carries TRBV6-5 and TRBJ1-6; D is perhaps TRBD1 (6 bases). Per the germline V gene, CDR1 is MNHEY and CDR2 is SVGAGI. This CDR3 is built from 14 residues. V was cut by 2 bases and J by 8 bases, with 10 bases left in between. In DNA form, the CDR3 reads TGTGCCAGCAGTTACGAGCCAGGGGATTCACCCCTCCACTTT. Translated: CASSYEPGDSPLHF.

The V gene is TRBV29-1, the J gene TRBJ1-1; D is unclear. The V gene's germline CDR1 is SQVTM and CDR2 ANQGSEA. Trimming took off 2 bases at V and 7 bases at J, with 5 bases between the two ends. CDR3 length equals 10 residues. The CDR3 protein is CSVETVEAFF. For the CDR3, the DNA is TGCAGCGTTGAAACGGTTGAAGCTTTCTTT.

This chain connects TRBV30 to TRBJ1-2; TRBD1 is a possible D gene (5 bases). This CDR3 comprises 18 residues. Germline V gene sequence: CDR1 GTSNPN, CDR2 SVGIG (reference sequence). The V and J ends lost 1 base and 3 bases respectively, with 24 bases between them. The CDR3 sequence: CAWSAPRGTHQSYYGYTF. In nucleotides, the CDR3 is TGTGCCTGGAGTGCTCCCCGCGGGACTCACCAATCCTACTATGGCTACACCTTC.

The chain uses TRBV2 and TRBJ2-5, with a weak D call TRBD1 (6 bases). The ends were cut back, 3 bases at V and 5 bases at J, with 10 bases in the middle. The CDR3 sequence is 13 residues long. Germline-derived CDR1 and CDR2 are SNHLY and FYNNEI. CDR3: CASSDVGAETQYF. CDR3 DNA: TGTGCCAGCAGTGACGTGGGGGCTGAGACCCAGTACTTC. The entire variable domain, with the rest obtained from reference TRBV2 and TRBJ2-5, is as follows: EPEVTQTPSHQVTQMGQEVILRCVPISNHLYFYWYRQILGQKVEFLVSFYNNEISEKSEIFDDQFSVERPDGSNFTLKIRSTKLEDSAMYFCASSDVGAETQYFGPGTRLLVL.

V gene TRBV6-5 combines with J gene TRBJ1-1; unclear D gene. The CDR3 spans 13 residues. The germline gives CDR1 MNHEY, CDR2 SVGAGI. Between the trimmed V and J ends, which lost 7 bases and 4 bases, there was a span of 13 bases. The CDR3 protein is CASTLLDGTEAFF. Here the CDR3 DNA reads TGTGCCAGCACGTTACTGGATGGCACTGAAGCTTTCTTT.